What follows are 26 T cell receptor beta chains derived from one specimen sequenced in a study of radiation and T cells in renal cell carcinoma. Produced via immunoSEQ multiplex PCR; TCRdb's table is partial and in-frame only. The table lists 100,000 to 150,000 clones, 80% to 85% of them singletons. Indicated time point: baseline pretreatment blood. Regarding treatment: 15 Gy SBRT to primary tumor, nephrectomy 4 weeks later. The sample was blood, taken from a patient whose treatment included radiotherapy and nephrectomy. The receptors stem from a woman aged 55 to 70 with renal cell carcinoma.

The rearrangement links TRBV6-5 to TRBJ1-1; D not resolved. The length of the CDR3 is 13 residues. V lost 7 bases to trimming and J lost 0 bases, with 9 bases between them. Germline lookup yields CDR1 MNHEY and CDR2 SVGAGI. The CDR3 here is CASTIGLNTEAFF. CDR3 DNA: TGTGCCAGCACTATAGGACTGAACACTGAAGCTTTCTTT.

Written as DNA, the CDR3 is TGTGCCAGCAGCTTAGACAGTATCCTCGGGGATACGCAGTATTTT. This encodes CASSLDSILGDTQYF. This chain joins TRBV7-2 and TRBJ2-3; D is unclear. Trimming removed 1 base at V and 6 bases at J, with 14 bases between. CDR3 length: 15 amino acids. Looked up from germline, CDR1 is SGHTA and CDR2 is FQGNSA.

The chain has TRBV28 and TRBJ2-5; weak D call: TRBD2 (6 bases). This CDR3 has 14 amino acids. Per the germline V gene, CDR1 is MDHEN and CDR2 is SYDVKM. Trimming took off 2 bases at V and 2 bases at J, with 9 bases between the two ends. CDR3 DNA: TGTGCCAGCAGTTTAGGAGGGGTTCAAGAGACCCAGTACTTC. It specifies CASSLGGVQETQYF. Full variable domain (missing parts from reference TRBV28 and TRBJ2-5): DVKVTQSSRYLVKRTGEKVFLECVQDMDHENMFWYRQDPGLGLRLIYFSYDVKMKEKGDIPEGYSVSREKKERFSLILESASTNQTSMYLCASSLGGVQETQYFGPGTRLLVL.

The V call is TRBV4-2, the J call TRBJ2-1, with 8 bases identical to TRBD2. Germline V CDR1 and CDR2: LGHNA, YNFKEQ. The CDR3 covers 16 residues. V lost 4 bases to trimming and J lost 5 bases; unmatched junction nucleotides: 10. The CDR3 spells CASSPGKGLGDNEQFF. CDR3 sequence (DNA): TGTGCCAGCAGCCCTGGGAAGGGACTAGGTGACAATGAGCAGTTCTTC.

The rearrangement uses TRBV6-5 and TRBJ2-7; D remains ambiguous. The CDR3 runs 15 residues. CDR1 and CDR2 (germline): MNHEY, SVGAGI. V lost 0 bases, J lost 2 bases, and 11 bases lay in between. The DNA for the CDR3 is TGTGCCAGCAGTTACTCGGCAGGCGAAACCTACGAGCAGTACTTC. Its protein product is CASSYSAGETYEQYF.

V gene TRBV7-9 combines with J gene TRBJ2-5, with D tentatively TRBD1 or TRBD2 (5 bases each). The CDR3 spans 15 residues. Germline values: CDR1 SEHNR, CDR2 FQNEAQ (reference sequence). Trimming left V 1 base short and J 4 bases short, with 13 bases between. CDR3 coding DNA: TGTGCCAGCAGCTTAGATGGGGGAAGGGTAGAGACCCAGTACTTC. This gives the protein CASSLDGGRVETQYF. Variable domain in full (rest from reference TRBV7-9 and TRBJ2-5): DTGVSQNPRHKITKRGQNVTFRCDPISEHNRLYWYRQTLGQGPEFLTYFQNEAQLEKSRLLSDRFSAERPKGSFSTLEIQRTEQGDSAMYLCASSLDGGRVETQYFGPGTRLLVL.

The chain is built from TRBV6-1 and TRBJ2-5; tentative D call: TRBD1 (5 bases). The CDR3 is 16 amino acids. Looked up from germline, CDR1 is MNHNS and CDR2 is SASEGT. The V end lost 2 bases, the J end lost 4 bases, and 17 bases lay between the germline ends. The CDR3 DNA is TGTGCCAGCAGTGAAAATGGACACCTTAGAGGAGAGACCCAGTACTTC. Its protein product is CASSENGHLRGETQYF.

This chain links TRBV5-4 with TRBJ1-1; D is uncertain. CDR3 size: 14 residues. Germline-derived CDR1 and CDR2 are SGHNT and YYREEE (reference sequence). Trimming removed 2 bases at V and 0 bases at J, with 8 bases between. DNA of the CDR3: TGTGCCAGCAGCTTTAAGGCCTTGAACACTGAAGCTTTCTTT. The encoded protein is CASSFKALNTEAFF.

The chain is built from TRBV11-2 and TRBJ1-2; 10 bases fit TRBD1. Germline-derived CDR1 and CDR2 are SGHAT and FQNNGV. V dropped 4 bases and J dropped 4; count of bases not matched to a gene: 3. The CDR3 sequence is 14 residues long. CDR3 DNA: TGTGCCAGCAGCTCGACAGGGGGCAGCTATGGCTACACCTTC. Protein: CASSSTGGSYGYTF.

The V call is TRBV19, the J call TRBJ2-6, with TRBD1 as a possible D gene (6 bases). Trimming stripped 5 bases from V and 0 bases from J, with 14 bases between. Germline V gene lookup returns CDR1 LNHDA and CDR2 SQIVND (reference sequence). This CDR3 region has 17 residues. The CDR3 DNA sequence: TGTGCCAGTAGTGCCGGGACACCTAACTCTGGGGCCAACGTCCTGACTTTC. Protein sequence: CASSAGTPNSGANVLTF.

The chain employs TRBV7-6 and TRBJ2-1, with unresolved D. The CDR3 contains 14 residues. Germline values: CDR1 SGHVS, CDR2 FNYEAQ. Trimming cost V 0 bases and J 1 base, with 4 bases left between them. This CDR3 reads CASSLAASYNEQFF. The DNA for the CDR3 is TGTGCCAGCAGCTTAGCGGCTTCCTACAATGAGCAGTTCTTC.

V gene TRBV28 combines with J gene TRBJ2-2, with TRBD1 matching 9 bases. The CDR3 runs 16 residues. The V segment lost 6 bases and the J segment 5 bases; nucleotides outside the gene matches: 10. Germline V gene lookup returns CDR1 MDHEN and CDR2 SYDVKM. CDR3 DNA sequence: TGTGCCAGCAGGTACCACGGGACAGGGACTACCGGGGAGCTGTTTTTT. Translation: CASRYHGTGTTGELFF. The full variable domain, in which reference TRBV28 and TRBJ2-2 provide the parts outside the CDR3, is DVKVTQSSRYLVKRTGEKVFLECVQDMDHENMFWYRQDPGLGLRLIYFSYDVKMKEKGDIPEGYSVSREKKERFSLILESASTNQTSMYLCASRYHGTGTTGELFFGEGSRLTVL.

The chain carries TRBV6-1 and TRBJ1-5; D perhaps matches TRBD1 (5 bases). The CDR3 contains 14 residues. Germline lookup yields CDR1 MNHNS and CDR2 SASEGT. V was shortened by 0 bases and J by 6 bases, with 9 bases between the two germline ends. CDR3 coding DNA: TGTGCCAGCAGTGAAGCGTGGAGGGGTCAGCCCCAGCATTTT. It is translated as CASSEAWRGQPQHF.

The chain couples TRBV28 to TRBJ2-3; TRBD1 or TRBD2 may be the D gene (5 bases each). This CDR3 region has 17 residues. Germline CDR1 reads MDHEN; CDR2 reads SYDVKM. V was pared by 2 bases and J by 5 bases, with 20 bases between. The CDR3, as DNA: TGTGCCAGCAGTTTACCTCCTAGAAGCGGTGGGGGAGATACGCAGTATTTT. Translation gives CASSLPPRSGGGDTQYF.

This clone has just a few counts. The chain recombines TRBV6-1 with TRBJ1-6; TRBD1 might be the D (5 bases). The CDR3 has 15 amino acids. The germline V gene has CDR1 MNHNS and CDR2 SASEGT. Trimming took 0 bases from V and 9 from J, leaving 12 bases between them. Here the CDR3 reads CASSEAQGGGSPLHF. The CDR3, as DNA: TGTGCCAGCAGTGAAGCCCAGGGCGGCGGTTCACCCCTCCACTTT.

The genes are TRBV15 and TRBJ1-5; 11 nucleotides agree with TRBD1. After removal of 0 bases from V and 1 base from J, the junction contained 2 bases not matched to a gene. The CDR3 sequence is 17 residues long. Germline V gene data show CDR1 as LNHNV and CDR2 as YYDKDF (reference sequence). The CDR3 protein is CATSREGTGGSNQPQHF. The DNA of the CDR3 is TGTGCCACCAGCAGAGAAGGGACAGGGGGAAGCAATCAGCCCCAGCATTTT.

The chain combines TRBV4-2 with TRBJ1-1, with D possibly being TRBD1 (5 bases). Germline CDR1 reads LGHNA; CDR2 reads YNFKEQ. The V end lost 1 base, the J end lost 4 bases, and 13 bases lay between the germline ends. The CDR3 is made up of 15 amino acids. CDR3 sequence reads: CASSQGVGGTTEAFF. CDR3 coding DNA: TGTGCCAGCAGCCAAGGGGTGGGGGGAACCACTGAAGCTTTCTTT.

The rearrangement uses TRBV23-1 and TRBJ1-2; tentative D call: TRBD1 (5 bases). TRBV23-1 is marked as an open reading frame, function uncertain. V gave up 2 bases and J gave up 4 bases, with 17 bases separating them. The CDR3 loop spans 16 amino acids. CDR3 sequence: CASSQEGEPSGYGYTF. CDR3 DNA sequence: TGCGCCAGCAGTCAAGAAGGGGAGCCCTCTGGCTATGGCTACACCTTC.

The gene calls are TRBV9 and TRBJ2-6; either TRBD1 or TRBD2 may supply D (5 bases each). V shed 0 bases and J shed 4 bases, with 8 bases lying between them. The CDR3 contains 15 residues. CDR1 and CDR2 from the germline V gene are SGDLS and YYNGEE. CDR3 sequence: CASSVGGTGANVLTF. Written as DNA, the CDR3 is TGTGCCAGCAGCGTAGGGGGGACCGGGGCCAACGTCCTGACTTTC.

The rearrangement joins TRBV5-4 to TRBJ2-7; D remains ambiguous. Germline assignment: CDR1 SGHNT and CDR2 YYREEE (reference sequence). Trimming stripped 1 base from V and 2 bases from J, with 10 bases between. The CDR3 has 14 amino acids. CDR3: CASSLFGNTYEQYF. The CDR3 region has the DNA TGTGCCAGCAGCTTGTTTGGGAACACCTACGAGCAGTACTTC. Combining the CDR3 with reference TRBV5-4 and TRBJ2-7 gives the whole variable domain ETGVTQSPTHLIKTRGQQVTLRCSSQSGHNTVSWYQQALGQGPQFIFQYYREEENGRGNFPPRFSGLQFPNYSSELNVNALELDDSALYLCASSLFGNTYEQYFGPGTRLTVT.

The chain has TRBV20-1 and TRBJ2-5; D remains unclear. Trimming cost V 2 bases and J 5 bases, with 6 bases left between them. Germline V gives CDR1 DFQATT, CDR2 SNEGSKA (reference sequence). This CDR3 contains 11 residues. CDR3 protein: CSARSRETQYF. The CDR3 DNA follows: TGCAGTGCTAGATCAAGGGAGACCCAGTACTTC.

The rearrangement joins TRBV28 to TRBJ1-2; D gene ambiguous. CDR1 and CDR2 (germline): MDHEN, SYDVKM. V was pared by 4 bases and J by 5 bases, with 23 bases between. The CDR3 covers 17 residues. The CDR3 DNA sequence: TGTGCCAGCAGTTCCTACCAAACGGCCTCTACTGGGTATGGCTACACCTTC. Encoded protein: CASSSYQTASTGYGYTF.

The sample holds one count of this clone. The chain uses TRBV19 and TRBJ1-5; TRBD1 aligns across 11 bases. The germline V gene encodes CDR1 LNHDA and CDR2 SQIVND (reference sequence). The V gene end was trimmed by 5 bases and the J gene end by 1 base; junction bases not matched to a gene: 4. The CDR3 runs 16 residues. CDR3 DNA sequence: TGTGCCAGTAGTCCCCGGACAGGGGGCAGCAATCAGCCCCAGCATTTT. It is translated as CASSPRTGGSNQPQHF.

The rearrangement joins TRBV5-1 to TRBJ1-6, with 8 bases lining up with TRBD1. CDR3 length equals 15 residues. Losses at the gene ends were 3 bases for V and 4 bases for J; bases not matched to a gene: 3. Germline CDR1 and CDR2: SGHRS and YFSETQ. DNA for the CDR3: TGCGCCAGCAGCTCCCGGGACAGGTATAATTCACCCCTCCACTTT. Residues: CASSSRDRYNSPLHF.

As for this clone: This CDR3 is also generated by other DNA sequences in the sample. V is TRBV2 and J is TRBJ2-5; 8 nucleotides align to TRBD1. The CDR3 consists of 15 residues. V dropped 7 bases and J dropped 1; count of bases not matched to a gene: 8. Germline V CDR1 and CDR2: SNHLY, FYNNEI. The CDR3 sequence: CASKETGVGQETQYF. As DNA, the CDR3 is TGTGCCAGCAAGGAGACAGGGGTAGGCCAAGAGACCCAGTACTTC.

The V and J genes are TRBV4-1 and TRBJ2-2; TRBD1 matches at 7 bases. Per germline, CDR1 MGHRA and CDR2 YSYEKL. This CDR3 has 15 amino acids. Unmatched junction bases numbered 7, after V lost 5 bases and J lost 4 bases. The CDR3 DNA reads TGCGCCAGCAGCGGGGGACAGTGGAGCACCGGGGAGCTGTTTTTT. Protein: CASSGGQWSTGELFF.